This T cell receptor (beta chain) was identified during a study of T cells after yellow fever vaccination. TCRdb re-called the 5' RACE reads with MiXCR, one entry per CDR3 protein. The sample has about 220,000 distinct CDR3 sequences; 5.5% to 8.5% are singletons. Overall study results and limits: Weaker overall was a secondary response that nonetheless peaked faster, on day 5 versus 15.

With regard to this clonotype: Its specificity is unknown.

The CDR3 has 15 residues. V gave up 4 bases and J gave up 2 bases; unmatched junction bases: 4. Looked up from germline, CDR1 is SGHDN and CDR2 is FVKESK. The sequence was collected from a man aged 30 to 39 who received the YFV17D yellow fever vaccine. The sequences come from CD4+ T cells sorted from PBMCs, collected on the day of the yellow fever booster vaccination. This chain links TRBV14 with TRBJ2-5; 10 bases map to TRBD2. The CDR3 coding sequence is TGTGCCAGCAGCCCCGGACTAGCGGCACAAGAGACCCAGTACTTC. Its translation: CASSPGLAAQETQYF.